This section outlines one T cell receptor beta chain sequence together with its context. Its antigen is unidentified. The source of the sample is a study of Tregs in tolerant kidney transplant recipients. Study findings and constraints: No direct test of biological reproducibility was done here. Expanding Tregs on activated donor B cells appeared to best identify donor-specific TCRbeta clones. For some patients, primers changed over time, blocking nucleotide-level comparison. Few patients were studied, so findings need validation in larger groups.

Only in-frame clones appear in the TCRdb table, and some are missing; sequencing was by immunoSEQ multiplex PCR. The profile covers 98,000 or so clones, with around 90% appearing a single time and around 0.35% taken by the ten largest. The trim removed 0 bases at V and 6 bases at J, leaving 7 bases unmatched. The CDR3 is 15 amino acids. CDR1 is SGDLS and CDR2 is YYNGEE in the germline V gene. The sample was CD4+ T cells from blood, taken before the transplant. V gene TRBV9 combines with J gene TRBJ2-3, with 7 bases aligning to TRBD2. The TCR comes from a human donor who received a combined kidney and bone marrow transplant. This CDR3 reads CASSVEGGRADTQYF. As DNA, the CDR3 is TGTGCCAGCAGCGTAGAGGGCGGGAGAGCGGATACGCAGTATTTT. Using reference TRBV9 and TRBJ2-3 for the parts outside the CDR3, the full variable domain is DSGVTQTPKHLITATGQRVTLRCSPRSGDLSVYWYQQSLDQGLQFLIQYYNGEERAKGNILERFSAQQFPDLHSELNLSSLELGDSALYFCASSVEGGRADTQYFGPGTRLTVL.